The 7 T cell receptor beta chains below were found in one sample sequenced in a study of blood T cell repertoires in COVID-19. The method was immunoSEQ multiplex PCR; TCRdb's version includes in-frame clones alone and lacks a portion of them. The table has about 160,000 clones, approximately 84% seen once. Sequences were obtained from peripheral blood. The receptors derive from an elderly woman with acute or convalescent COVID-19.

This chain joins TRBV27 and TRBJ2-1, with 9 positions matching TRBD1. Germline trimming cut 6 bases from V and 7 bases from J; bases unmatched to any gene: 7. The CDR3 extends over 14 amino acids. Germline lookup yields CDR1 MNHEY and CDR2 SMNVEV (reference sequence). CDR3 amino acids: CASSLQDRGNEQFF. CDR3 sequence (DNA): TGTGCCAGCAGCCTCCAGGACAGGGGAAATGAGCAGTTCTTC.

The rearrangement joins TRBV11-2 to TRBJ2-3, with D uncertain. The CDR3 runs to 16 residues. V dropped 1 base and J dropped 0 bases, with 11 bases sitting between them. The germline gives CDR1 SGHAT, CDR2 FQNNGV. Here the CDR3 DNA reads TGTGCCAGCAGCTTAGCTAATCCCAAGAGCACAGATACGCAGTATTTT. This codes for CASSLANPKSTDTQYF.

Concerning this clone itself: Mismatch with germline at one junction end may stem from a read error. The rearrangement links TRBV7-2 to TRBJ2-1; TRBD2 aligns across 8 bases. The length of the CDR3 is 16 residues. The germline gives CDR1 SGHTA, CDR2 FQGNSA. The CDR3 coding sequence is TGTGCCAGCAGCCTAGCGGCCAGCGGGAGCTACAATGAGCAGTTCTTC. This translates into CASSLAASGSYNEQFF.

This clone was seen more than once but under ten times. This chain links TRBV29-1 with TRBJ2-1; TRBD2 is a possible D gene (5 bases). Germline CDR1 is SQVTM and CDR2 is ANQGSEA. This CDR3 has 14 amino acids. Between the trimmed V and J ends, which lost 5 bases and 0 bases, there was a span of 11 bases. CDR3: CSVIRLSSYNEQFF. In DNA form, the CDR3 reads TGCAGCGTTATACGACTAAGCTCCTACAATGAGCAGTTCTTC.

This clone was counted only a few times. The chain combines TRBV10-3 with TRBJ2-3; 7 nucleotides align to TRBD1. The CDR3 runs 19 residues. From germline, CDR1 is ENHRY and CDR2 SYGVKD. J was trimmed by 4 bases and V by 2 bases; bases with no gene match: 18. CDR3 in DNA: TGTGCCATCAGTGAGCCCATTAAAGGGGGCCCAGCGGACCCAGATACGCAGTATTTT. Its translation is CAISEPIKGGPADPDTQYF.

This clone was detected a few times. The chain has TRBV7-8 and TRBJ1-5, with TRBD1 as a possible D gene (6 bases). The V gene's germline CDR1 is SGHVS and CDR2 FQNEAQ. Trimming stripped 4 bases from V and 3 bases from J, with 13 bases between. There are 15 residues in the CDR3. The CDR3 region has the DNA TGTGCCAGCAGCTCTCTAACAGGGTACAATCAGCCCCAGCATTTT. Translating it yields CASSSLTGYNQPQHF. Complete variable domain (other parts from reference TRBV7-8 and TRBJ1-5): GAGVSQSPRYKVAKRGQDVALRCDPISGHVSLFWYQQALGQGPEFLTYFQNEAQLDKSGLPSDRFFAERPEGSVSTLKIQRTQQEDSAVYLCASSSLTGYNQPQHFGDGTRLSIL.

This clone has only a few counts. V usage is TRBV30 and J usage is TRBJ2-5; D call uncertain. The V end lost 0 bases, the J end lost 1 base, and 6 bases lay between the germline ends. The CDR3 is 13 residues long. Germline V gives CDR1 GTSNPN, CDR2 SVGIG (reference sequence). The CDR3 bases are TGTGCCTGGAGTGTGGCCTTCCAAGAGACCCAGTACTTC. Translating gives CAWSVAFQETQYF.